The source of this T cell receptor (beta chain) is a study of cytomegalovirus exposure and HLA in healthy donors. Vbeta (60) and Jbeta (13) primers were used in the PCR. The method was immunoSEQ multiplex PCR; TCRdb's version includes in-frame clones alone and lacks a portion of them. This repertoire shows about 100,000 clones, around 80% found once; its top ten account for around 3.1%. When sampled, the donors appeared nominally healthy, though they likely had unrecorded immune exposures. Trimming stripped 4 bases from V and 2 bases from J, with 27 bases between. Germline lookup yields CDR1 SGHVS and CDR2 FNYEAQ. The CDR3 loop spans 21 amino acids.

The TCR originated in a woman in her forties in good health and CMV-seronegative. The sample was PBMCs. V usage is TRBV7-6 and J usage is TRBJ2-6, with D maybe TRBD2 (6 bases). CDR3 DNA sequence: TGTGCCAGCAGCTCAAGGAGCAGGAGGGCCGAGCGCATTGCTGGGGCCAACGTCCTGACTTTC. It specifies CASSSRSRRAERIAGANVLTF.